These 7 T cell receptor beta chains share one sample of origin, sequenced in a study of early T cells in non-severe SARS-CoV-2 infection. Using its own MiXCR run on the 5' RACE reads, TCRdb lists one record per CDR3 protein. Among around 27,000 distinct CDR3 sequences listed, 2.9% were seen once. The sample was whole blood. These receptors all come from an adult who was a healthcare worker with PCR-confirmed SARS-CoV-2 infection or an uninfected control (not recorded which).

The sample holds many counts of this clonotype. The genes are TRBV6-6 and TRBJ1-5; D remains ambiguous. The CDR3 is made up of 15 amino acids. Per germline, CDR1 MNHNY and CDR2 SVGAGI (reference sequence). Trimming left V 6 bases short and J 0 bases short, with 12 bases between. The DNA for the CDR3 is TGTGCCAGCAGAAACGGGCAATATAGCAATCAGCCCCAGCATTTT. Translation gives CASRNGQYSNQPQHF.

This clonotype was detected ten times or more. The chain uses TRBV30 and TRBJ2-6; perhaps TRBD1 as D (5 bases). The CDR3 is made up of 16 amino acids. CDR1 GTSNPN and CDR2 SVGIG come from the germline V gene (reference sequence). Trimming pared 5 bases from V and 0 bases from J, leaving 14 bases between. The chain's CDR3 is CAWGARLSSGANVLTF. CDR3 DNA sequence: TGTGCCTGGGGGGCGCGCCTAAGCTCTGGGGCCAACGTCCTGACTTTC.

This clonotype was seen ten or more times. V usage is TRBV4-1 and J usage is TRBJ1-2; no clear D. Trimming left V 1 base short and J 6 bases short, with 18 bases between. This CDR3 contains 16 residues. Germline CDR1 is MGHRA and CDR2 is YSYEKL. CDR3 coding DNA: TGCGCCAGCAGCCAAGTGGGGTCAGTGTTCAGTAATGGCTACACCTTC. It yields the protein CASSQVGSVFSNGYTF.

The J gene is TRBJ1-1, the V gene TRBV19, with D tentatively TRBD1 (5 bases). V was pared by 3 bases and J by 0 bases, with 11 bases between. Germline V gives CDR1 LNHDA, CDR2 SQIVND (reference sequence). The CDR3 runs to 15 residues. The CDR3 DNA is TGTGCCAGTAGTATCTTCGGGGGATTGAACACTGAAGCTTTCTTT. The encoded protein is CASSIFGGLNTEAFF.

This clonotype was recorded at least ten times. V is TRBV4-1 and J is TRBJ2-3; 7 bases are shared with TRBD2. The CDR3 has 18 amino acids. Trimming took 6 bases from V and 0 from J; bases not matched to a gene: 15. Germline-derived CDR1 and CDR2 are MGHRA and YSYEKL. In DNA form, the CDR3 reads TGCGCCAGCAGGCGAGCGGTGGTGGGGCGGGGGAGCACAGATACGCAGTATTTT. Amino acid sequence: CASRRAVVGRGSTDTQYF.

This clonotype was seen many times. CDR3 DNA: TGTGCCAGCAGCCAAGCTAGGACAGTGCCTGATTCTGGGGCCAACGTCCTGACTTTC. It yields the protein CASSQARTVPDSGANVLTF. This chain joins TRBV3-1 and TRBJ2-6, with D maybe TRBD1 (6 bases). This CDR3 contains 19 residues. Trimming removed 1 base from V and 1 base from J, with 17 bases in between. Germline-derived CDR1 and CDR2 are LGHDT and YNNKEL (reference sequence). The full variable domain, in which reference TRBV3-1 and TRBJ2-6 provide the parts outside the CDR3, is DTAVSQTPKYLVTQMGNDKSIKCEQNLGHDTMYWYKQDSKKFLKIMFSYNNKELIINETVPNRFSPKSPDKAHLNLHINSLELGDSAVYFCASSQARTVPDSGANVLTFGAGSRLTVL.

This clonotype has at least ten counts. The CDR3 bases are TGTGCCAGCACCCAGCGAGCTTTCTTT. Its translation: CASTQRAFF. The rearrangement joins TRBV7-3 to TRBJ1-1; D not resolved. This CDR3 has 9 residues. With 7 bases removed from V and 10 bases from J, the gap between germline ends came to 7 bases. Germline V gene data show CDR1 as SGHTA and CDR2 as FQGTGA.